This T cell receptor beta chain is drawn from a study of blood T cell repertoires in COVID-19 (dated by TCRdb to the early 2020s). At the level of the whole study: Samples from collaborators originated in the United States, Italy and Spain and spanned both the acute and convalescent phases of COVID-19. The prospective study material was composed of cDNA or gDNA derived from T cells, B-cell-depleted T cells, or PBMCs. Deeply sampled blood TCRbeta repertoires from subjects exposed to, actively infected with, or recovered from COVID-19 were included in the dataset. Sample metadata almost always included a de-identified subject ID, COVID-19 status, age in years and sex. Where available, HLA class I and class II types were taken from metadata supplied by the sample provider and were not determined by assay-based typing. The samples were drawn from the first 160 participants of the ongoing ImmuneRACE study and from over 950 subjects provided by 6 global collaborators. A freely available public database, intended as a resource for researchers studying the immune response to SARS-CoV-2, is where the repertoires were released.

With regard to this clone: The clone's antigen remains unknown. It has no much larger one-base neighbor in the sample; base qualities were not kept.

Broad study findings and their caveats: The amount of clinical and demographic metadata varied by source and participant and was provided uncurated.

V was cut back by 10 bases and J by 6 bases, leaving a gap of 12 bases between them. The cysteine opens and the phenylalanine closes a CDR3 of 11 amino acids. The sequence is cut down to CDR3 DNA, 33 bases in frame from base 1. According to the germline V gene, CDR1 reads MDHEN and CDR2 reads SYDVKM. The immunoSEQ Assay, a bias-controlled multiplex PCR, was used to amplify TCRbeta CDR3 regions from genomic DNA. The paper's processing steps were these. Within the assay, amplification of reference gene primers was used to estimate how many nucleated cells each sample contained. To quantify the absolute abundance of each unique TCRbeta CDR3 rearrangement, sequence reads were collapsed and filtered. For each sample, productive Simpson clonality was calculated by taking the square root of Simpson's diversity index across productive rearrangements. TCRdb took this table from immuneACCESS and kept in-frame rearrangements with V and J called. Such tables lack part of the clones; where checked against another copy, unresolved V genes explain under half of the gap, and the rest is unexplained. Clonal size and the V and J genes are those of that table, whereas D and trimming came from the DNA. The sample has about 190,000 clones on record, approximately 90% of them singletons. The ten largest clones take up roughly 6% of the sample.

Samples from volunteer blood donors who had recovered from COVID-19 were contributed by a second Seattle source. Each collaborating institution followed its own protocols to collect whole blood in K2EDTA tubes. Collaborator samples were shipped for TCRbeta analysis as frozen whole blood, isolated PBMCs, or DNA extracted from either sample type. This receptor was taken from a middle-aged woman who had recovered from COVID-19. The sequencing input was peripheral blood. This chain is built from TRBV28 and TRBJ1-2, with a tentative D gene TRBD1 over 6 matching bases. The encoded CDR3 is CANRDINGYTF. Here is the DNA: TGTGCCAACCGGGACATAAATGGCTACACCTTC.